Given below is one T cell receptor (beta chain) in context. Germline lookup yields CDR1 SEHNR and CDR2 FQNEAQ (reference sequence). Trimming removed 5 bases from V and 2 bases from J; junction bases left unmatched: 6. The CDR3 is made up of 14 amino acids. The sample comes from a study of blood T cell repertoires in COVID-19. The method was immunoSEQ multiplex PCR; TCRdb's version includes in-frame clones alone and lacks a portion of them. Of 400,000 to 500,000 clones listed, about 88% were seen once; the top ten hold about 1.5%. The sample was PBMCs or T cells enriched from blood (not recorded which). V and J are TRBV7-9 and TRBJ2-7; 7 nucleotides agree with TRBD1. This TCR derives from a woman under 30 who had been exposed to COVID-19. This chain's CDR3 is CASSLRQGPYEQYF. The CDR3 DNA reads TGTGCCAGCAGCCTAAGACAGGGACCCTACGAGCAGTACTTC.